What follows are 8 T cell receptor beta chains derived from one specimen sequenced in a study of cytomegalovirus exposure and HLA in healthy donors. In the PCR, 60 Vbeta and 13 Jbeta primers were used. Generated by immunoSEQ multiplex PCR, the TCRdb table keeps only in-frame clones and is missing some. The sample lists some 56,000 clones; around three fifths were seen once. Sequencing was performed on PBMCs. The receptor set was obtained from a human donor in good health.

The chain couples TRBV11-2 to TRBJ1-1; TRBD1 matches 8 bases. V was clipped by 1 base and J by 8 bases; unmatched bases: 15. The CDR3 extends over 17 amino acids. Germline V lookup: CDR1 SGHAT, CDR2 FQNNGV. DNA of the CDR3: TGTGCCAGCAGCTTAGGTTTTCGGACAGGGAGTATGGGGGAAGCTTTCTTT. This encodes CASSLGFRTGSMGEAFF.

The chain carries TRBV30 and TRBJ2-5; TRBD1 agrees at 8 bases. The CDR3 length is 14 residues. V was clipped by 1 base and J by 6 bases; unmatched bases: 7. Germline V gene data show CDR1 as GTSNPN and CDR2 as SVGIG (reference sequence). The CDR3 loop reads CAWSGADRGKTQYF. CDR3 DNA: TGTGCCTGGAGTGGTGCCGACAGGGGAAAGACCCAGTACTTC.

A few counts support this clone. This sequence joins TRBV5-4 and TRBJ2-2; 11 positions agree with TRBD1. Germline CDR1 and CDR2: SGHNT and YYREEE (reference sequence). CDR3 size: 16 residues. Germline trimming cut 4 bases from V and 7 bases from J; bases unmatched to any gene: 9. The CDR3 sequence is CASSQDRGHWGGELFF. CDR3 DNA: TGTGCCAGCAGCCAGGACAGGGGGCACTGGGGCGGGGAGCTGTTTTTT.

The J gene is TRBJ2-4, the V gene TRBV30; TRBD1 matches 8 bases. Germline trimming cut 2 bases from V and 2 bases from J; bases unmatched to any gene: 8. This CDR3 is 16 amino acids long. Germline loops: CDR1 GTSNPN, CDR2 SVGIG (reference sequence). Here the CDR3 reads CAWSPGQGLTKNIQYF. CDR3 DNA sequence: TGTGCCTGGAGTCCCGGACAGGGATTGACCAAAAACATTCAGTACTTC. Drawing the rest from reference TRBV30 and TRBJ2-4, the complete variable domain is SQTIHQWPATLVQPVGSPLSLECTVEGTSNPNLYWYRQAAGRGLQLLFYSVGIGQISSEVPQNLSASRPQDRQFILSSKKLLLSDSGFYLCAWSPGQGLTKNIQYFGAGTRLSVL.

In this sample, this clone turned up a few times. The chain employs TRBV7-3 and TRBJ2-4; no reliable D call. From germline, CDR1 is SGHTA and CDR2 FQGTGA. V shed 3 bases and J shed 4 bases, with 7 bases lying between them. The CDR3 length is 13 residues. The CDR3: CASSLGPKNIQYF. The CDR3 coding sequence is TGTGCCAGCAGCTTGGGCCCTAAAAACATTCAGTACTTC.

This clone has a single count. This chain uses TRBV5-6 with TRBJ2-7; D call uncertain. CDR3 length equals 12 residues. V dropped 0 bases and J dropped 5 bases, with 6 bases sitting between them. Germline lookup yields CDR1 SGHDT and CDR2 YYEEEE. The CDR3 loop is CASSLDINEQYF. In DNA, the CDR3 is TGTGCCAGCAGCTTGGACATTAACGAGCAGTACTTC.

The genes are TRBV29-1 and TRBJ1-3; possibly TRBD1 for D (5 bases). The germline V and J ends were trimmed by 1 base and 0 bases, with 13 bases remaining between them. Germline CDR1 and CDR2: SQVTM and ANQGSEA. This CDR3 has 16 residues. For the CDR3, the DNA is TGCAGCGTTGAAGGGTGGGGGGGGGACTCTGGAAACACCATATATTTT. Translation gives CSVEGWGGDSGNTIYF.

The CDR3 DNA reads TGTGCCATCACTTCTACTTCAGGGGGCACTGAAGCTTTCTTT. Translated: CAITSTSGGTEAFF. The rearrangement joins TRBV10-3 to TRBJ1-1, with TRBD1 matching over 7 bases. J gave up 4 bases and V 7 bases, and 9 bases lay outside the gene matches. CDR3 length: 14 amino acids. Germline V gene data show CDR1 as ENHRY and CDR2 as SYGVKD.